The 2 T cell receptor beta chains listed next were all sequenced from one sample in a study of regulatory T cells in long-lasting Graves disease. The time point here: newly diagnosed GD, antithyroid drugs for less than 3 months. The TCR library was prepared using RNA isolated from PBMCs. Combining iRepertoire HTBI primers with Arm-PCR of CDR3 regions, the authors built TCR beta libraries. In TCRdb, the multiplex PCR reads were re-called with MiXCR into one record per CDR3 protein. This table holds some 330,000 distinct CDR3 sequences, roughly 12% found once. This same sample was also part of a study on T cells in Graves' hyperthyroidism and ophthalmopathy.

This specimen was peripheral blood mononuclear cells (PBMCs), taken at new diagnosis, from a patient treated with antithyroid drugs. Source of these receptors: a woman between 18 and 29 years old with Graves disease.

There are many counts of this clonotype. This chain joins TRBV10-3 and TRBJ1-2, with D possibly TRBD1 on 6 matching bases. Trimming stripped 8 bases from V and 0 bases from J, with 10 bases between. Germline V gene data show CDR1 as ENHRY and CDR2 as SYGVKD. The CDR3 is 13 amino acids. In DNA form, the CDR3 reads TGTGCCATCGGGGGCCCGGCTAACTATGGCTACACCTTC. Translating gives CAIGGPANYGYTF.

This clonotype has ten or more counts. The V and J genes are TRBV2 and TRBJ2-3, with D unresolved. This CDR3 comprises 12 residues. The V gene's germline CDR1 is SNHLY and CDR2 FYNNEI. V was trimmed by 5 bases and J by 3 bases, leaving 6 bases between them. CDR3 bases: TGTGCCAGCAGTAAGACAACAGATACGCAGTATTTT. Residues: CASSKTTDTQYF.